What follows are 5 T cell receptor beta chains derived from one specimen sequenced in a study of CD8+CD57+ T cells in acquired aplastic anemia. The template used for profiling TCR beta VDJ and CDR3 was genomic DNA. MiXCR was run by TCRdb on the reads, yielding one entry per CDR3 protein. The sample consists of approximately 170,000 distinct CDR3 sequences, approximately 51% of them appearing once. In patients chosen for sequencing, flow cytometry had shown CD8+CD57+ cell expansion. Sequenced sample: sorted CD4+, CD8+, or CD8+CD57+ T cells (not recorded which) from PBMCs. The receptors shown here come from a human donor with aplastic anemia.

This clonotype was seen at least ten times. The chain is built from TRBV5-1 and TRBJ2-5; 9 nucleotides align to TRBD2. This CDR3 contains 15 residues. With V trimmed by 2 bases and J by 4 bases, 6 bases remained unmatched. In germline, CDR1 is SGHRS, CDR2 YFSETQ. The CDR3 region has the DNA TGCGCCAGCAGCTTCAGCGGGGGGCCCCGAGAGACCCAGTACTTC. This gives the protein CASSFSGGPRETQYF.

In its sample, this clonotype ranks as medium-sized. V gene TRBV7-9 combines with J gene TRBJ2-5; no reliable D call. CDR1 is SEHNR, CDR2 FQNEAQ, per germline (reference sequence). The CDR3 is 12 amino acids. Trimming removed 5 bases from V and 5 bases from J, with 9 bases in between. The CDR3 bases are TGTGCCAGCAGCCTAGAGGCGGAGACCCAGTACTTC. It translates to CASSLEAETQYF.

The table lists this clonotype with many counts. This rearrangement joins TRBV2 to TRBJ1-2, with 7 bases lining up with TRBD1. V gave up 7 bases and J gave up 1 base; unmatched junction bases: 9. The CDR3 has 15 amino acids. Germline lookup yields CDR1 SNHLY and CDR2 FYNNEI. CDR3 in DNA: TGTGCCAGCATGACCCGGGACAGACATAACTATGGCTACACCTTC. It translates to CASMTRDRHNYGYTF.

This clonotype has ten or more counts. The V and J genes are TRBV12-3 or TRBV12-4 and TRBJ2-7, with D perhaps TRBD1 (5 bases). V dropped 3 bases and J dropped 5 bases, with 14 bases sitting between them. The CDR3 is made up of 14 amino acids. The CDR3 spells CASSFMARVDEQYF. For the CDR3, the DNA is TGTGCCAGCAGTTTTATGGCCAGGGTGGACGAGCAGTACTTC.

The table lists this clonotype with many counts. V is TRBV24-1 and J is TRBJ2-2; D gene unclear. The V gene lost 5 bases and the J gene lost 2 bases, with 8 bases spanning the gap. Germline V gene sequence: CDR1 KGHDR, CDR2 SFDVKD. The CDR3 extends over 14 amino acids. The CDR3 reads CATSARANTGELFF. The CDR3 region has the DNA TGTGCCACCAGTGCTCGGGCCAACACCGGGGAGCTGTTTTTT.